This TCR beta chain was retrieved from a study of CD8+CD57+ T cells in acquired aplastic anemia. Study details: Sorted CD4+ and CD8+ cells yielded DNA averaging about 2.9 ug.

Patients included in sequencing had previously demonstrated CD8+CD57+ cell expansion by flow cytometry. Receipt of therapy had not occurred in any patient by the time of blood sampling. Notes on the study in general: Levels of CD8+ Simpson's diversity were not significantly distinct in patients versus controls.

The template for TCR beta VDJ and CDR3 sequence profiling was genomic DNA. TCRdb reprocessed the reads with MiXCR, giving one entry per CDR3 protein. In the table there are 150,000 to 200,000 distinct CDR3 sequences, 47% of which are singletons. This clonotype came up many times. The antigen is not known. The material sequenced was sorted CD4+, CD8+, or CD8+CD57+ T cells (not recorded which) from PBMCs. This receptor was identified in a human donor with aplastic anemia.

The CDR3 nucleotides read TGCGCCAGCAGCGGACAGGGCACCTACAATGAGCAGTTCTTC. Protein: CASSGQGTYNEQFF. The V gene is TRBV10-2, the J gene TRBJ2-1; 8 positions agree with TRBD1. The CDR3 consists of 14 residues. With 6 bases clipped from V and 2 bases from J, the junction kept 3 bases outside the gene matches. Germline lookup yields CDR1 WSHSY and CDR2 SAAADI.